The 15 T cell receptor beta chains reported below all come from one sample, sequenced in a study of blood T cell repertoires in COVID-19 (dated by TCRdb to 2020 to 2021). The method behind the library was the immunoSEQ multiplex PCR assay. TCRdb retrieved this table from immuneACCESS and kept in-frame rearrangements only. Not all clones are present; in checked studies, unresolved V genes account for under half, and no reason is known for the remainder. This sample lists about 480,000 clones; around 89% were detected once. Together, the top ten hold 4% to 5.5% of the sample. The sample taken for sequencing was peripheral blood. Receptors were obtained from a woman in her 30s with acute or convalescent COVID-19.

This clone occurred once. CDR3 region: CASSVDRDRGPGNTIYF. CDR3 bases: TGTGCCAGCAGCGTGGACCGGGACAGGGGGCCTGGAAACACCATATATTTT. The rearrangement links TRBV5-4 to TRBJ1-3, with 12 bases aligning to TRBD1. This CDR3 comprises 17 residues. CDR1 and CDR2 (germline): SGHNT, YYREEE (reference sequence). V was clipped by 4 bases and J by 2 bases; unmatched bases: 7.

The chain has TRBV7-9 and TRBJ1-2; 8 bases are a match to TRBD1. The CDR3 consists of 15 residues. Per germline, CDR1 SEHNR and CDR2 FQNEAQ (reference sequence). V lost 5 bases to trimming and J lost 1 base; unmatched junction nucleotides: 6. CDR3 coding DNA: TGTGCCAGCAGCCCCGGGACAGGCGTTAACTATGGCTACACCTTC. The encoded protein is CASSPGTGVNYGYTF.

The CDR3 sequence: CASLRGGSYNEQFF. The CDR3 DNA sequence: TGTGCCAGCCTGCGGGGGGGCTCCTACAATGAGCAGTTCTTC. This chain connects TRBV6-5 to TRBJ2-1; the match to TRBD2 covers 9 bases. The ends lost 8 bases at V and 0 bases at J; junction bases unmatched: 2. CDR3 length: 14 residues. Germline V gives CDR1 MNHEY, CDR2 SVGAGI.

The V and J genes are TRBV6-5 and TRBJ1-2; weak D call: TRBD1 (6 bases). The CDR3 contains 13 residues. V lost 8 bases, J lost 7 bases, and 17 bases lay in between. CDR1 and CDR2 from the germline V gene are MNHEY and SVGAGI. CDR3 in DNA: TGTGCCAGCTTACCGACAGGATCTGCTGGCTACACCTTC. Amino acid sequence: CASLPTGSAGYTF.

Ten or more counts support this clone. V gene TRBV3-1 (or the pseudogene TRBV3-2) combines with J gene TRBJ2-5; TRBD2 agrees at 8 bases. J gave up 2 bases and V 3 bases, and 11 bases lay outside the gene matches. CDR1 is LGHDT and CDR2 is YNNKEL in the germline V gene (reference sequence). CDR3 length: 17 residues. The CDR3 here is CASSHASGREIQETQYF. The CDR3 DNA sequence: TGTGCCAGCAGCCATGCTAGCGGGCGGGAGATACAAGAGACCCAGTACTTC.

V and J are TRBV15 and TRBJ2-5; D may be TRBD2 (5 bases). V lost 5 bases, J lost 3 bases, and 22 bases lay in between. The CDR3 extends over 17 amino acids. Germline values: CDR1 LNHNV, CDR2 YYDKDF (reference sequence). The CDR3 DNA follows: TGTGCCACCAGCTCCCCGGGGAAGGGAACGGGCAAAGAGACCCAGTACTTC. This sequence encodes CATSSPGKGTGKETQYF.

The genes are TRBV11-2 and TRBJ2-3; 11 bases map to TRBD2. The CDR3 spans 16 residues. V shed 3 bases and J 2 bases; nucleotides not matched to a gene: 4. Germline V gene sequence: CDR1 SGHAT, CDR2 FQNNGV. The CDR3 DNA sequence: TGTGCCAGCAGCTTTCTAGCGGGGGGACCCACAGATACGCAGTATTTT. Its protein product is CASSFLAGGPTDTQYF.

The V gene is TRBV18, the J gene TRBJ1-1; D call uncertain. Germline V gives CDR1 KGHSH, CDR2 LQKENI. The CDR3 has 16 amino acids. The V end lost 2 bases, the J end lost 0 bases, and 13 bases lay between the germline ends. CDR3 amino acids: CASSPSSPAVNTEAFF. Here the CDR3 DNA reads TGTGCCAGCTCACCATCTTCGCCAGCGGTGAACACTGAAGCTTTCTTT.

The chain joins TRBV5-5 to TRBJ2-1, with D perhaps TRBD1 (5 bases). CDR3 length equals 16 residues. The germline gives CDR1 SGHKS, CDR2 YYEKEE (reference sequence). Trimming cost V 4 bases and J 1 base, with 15 bases left between them. The CDR3 region has the DNA TGTGCCAGCAGCCCTACCGGACATATTTCCTACAATGAGCAGTTCTTC. This codes for CASSPTGHISYNEQFF. The full variable domain, its missing parts supplied by reference TRBV5-5 and TRBJ2-1, is DAGVTQSPTHLIKTRGQQVTLRCSPISGHKSVSWYQQVLGQGPQFIFQYYEKEERGRGNFPDRFSARQFPNYSSELNVNALLLGDSALYLCASSPTGHISYNEQFFGPGTRLTVL.

The V and J genes are TRBV24-1 and TRBJ1-5; D is undetermined. V was shortened by 9 bases and J by 1 base, with 12 bases between the two germline ends. This CDR3 comprises 14 residues. Germline CDR1 is KGHDR and CDR2 is SFDVKD. In nucleotides, the CDR3 is TGTGCCACCCGAGGTTCTGGGAGCAATCAGCCCCAGCATTTT. It is translated as CATRGSGSNQPQHF.

This rearrangement joins TRBV7-3 to TRBJ2-2; perhaps TRBD2 as D (6 bases). V gave up 5 bases and J gave up 1 base, with 14 bases separating them. Germline CDR1 reads SGHTA; CDR2 reads FQGTGA. The length of the CDR3 is 16 residues. The CDR3 sequence: CASSLTRAVNTGELFF. Here the CDR3 DNA reads TGTGCCAGCAGCCTGACTAGAGCAGTGAACACCGGGGAGCTGTTTTTT.

The rearrangement joins TRBV4-1 to TRBJ1-5, with D possibly TRBD1 on 5 matching bases. V was clipped by 0 bases and J by 0 bases, with 9 bases between them. This CDR3 region has 16 residues. CDR1 and CDR2 from the germline V gene are MGHRA and YSYEKL. CDR3 nucleotide sequence: TGCGCCAGCAGCCAAGACGGGGGTCCTAGCAATCAGCCCCAGCATTTT. Its protein product is CASSQDGGPSNQPQHF.

The chain uses TRBV4-1 and TRBJ1-4, with D possibly being TRBD1 (5 bases). V lost 3 bases and J lost 3, with 17 bases in between. CDR1 and CDR2 (germline): MGHRA, YSYEKL. This CDR3 spans 17 amino acids. The CDR3 here is CASSHQTDGLANEKLFF. CDR3 sequence (DNA): TGCGCCAGCAGCCACCAGACAGATGGGCTCGCTAATGAAAAACTGTTTTTT.

The CDR3 loop reads CASSVASSPTGVGYTF. CDR3 sequence (DNA): TGTGCCAGCAGCGTAGCTAGTAGCCCAACAGGAGTCGGCTACACCTTC. The V gene is TRBV9, the J gene TRBJ1-2, with TRBD1 as a possible D gene (5 bases). Germline V gene data show CDR1 as SGDLS and CDR2 as YYNGEE. CDR3 length: 16 amino acids. The V end lost 0 bases, the J end lost 8 bases, and 20 bases lay between the germline ends.

V and J are TRBV4-1 and TRBJ2-5, with D unresolved. V dropped 4 bases and J dropped 3 bases, with 15 bases sitting between them. The CDR3 runs 15 residues. Germline CDR1 reads MGHRA; CDR2 reads YSYEKL. The CDR3 nucleotides are TGCGCCAGCAGCCGATCCTCGAACAGAGAAGAGACCCAGTACTTC. It specifies CASSRSSNREETQYF.